This section outlines one T cell receptor (beta chain) sequence together with its context. The antigen remains unidentified. This entry belongs to a study of T cell responses to AZD1222 COVID-19 vaccine. Assay used: immunoSEQ multiplex PCR; TCRdb lists only in-frame clones, some missing. Of approximately 90,000 clones in the sample, about 90% were seen once. CDR1 SGHRS and CDR2 YFSETQ come from the germline V gene. V lost 4 bases and J 0 bases, leaving 16 bases between the germline ends. The CDR3 is 16 residues long. Whole-study findings and limits: Repertoires were sampled only after the peak T cell response. Seropositive at baseline were only five or six AZD1222 recipients. Females outnumbered males among donors, who were mostly white British; clonal diversity was possibly underestimated. The breadth and depth of Spike-specific TCRs increased once two AZD1222 doses had been given.

The source is an adult in good health. The gene calls are TRBV5-1 and TRBJ1-1; maybe TRBD1 (6 bases). Source: peripheral blood, taken on day 0 of AZD1222 vaccination. CDR3 amino acids: CASSQPNGGMNTEAFF. Here the CDR3 DNA reads TGCGCCAGCAGCCAACCTAACGGGGGCATGAACACTGAAGCTTTCTTT.